This T cell receptor (beta chain) was retrieved from a study of T cell responses to AZD1222 COVID-19 vaccine. Study-wide results and limits: Epitopes outside B.1.351 and B.1.1.7 mutated regions reportedly drew nearly half of spike TCRs.

This clone was counted between two and nine times. Its matching antigen is unknown. This table comes from immunoSEQ multiplex PCR, and its TCRdb copy is limited to in-frame clones, with some not included. Of over 150,000 clones in the sample, 85% to 95% were seen once. Here the sequenced sample was peripheral blood, taken 28 days after the second dose of the MenACWY control vaccine. This TCR was recovered from an adult who received the MenACWY meningococcal vaccine as a control.

For the CDR3, the DNA is TGTGCCAGCAGCGGGAGAGGGCAGCGCTCTGGAAACACCATATATTTT. It translates to CASSGRGQRSGNTIYF. The chain recombines TRBV7-6 with TRBJ1-3, with D unresolved. V was clipped by 5 bases and J by 0 bases, with 14 bases between them. Germline lookup yields CDR1 SGHVS and CDR2 FNYEAQ. The CDR3 sequence is 16 residues long. The variable domain in full, with the rest retrieved from reference TRBV7-6 and TRBJ1-3, is GAGVSQSPRYKVTKRGQDVALRCDPISGHVSLYWYRQALGQGPEFLTYFNYEAQQDKSGLPNDRFSAERPEGSISTLTIQRTEQRDSAMYRCASSGRGQRSGNTIYFGEGSWLTVV.